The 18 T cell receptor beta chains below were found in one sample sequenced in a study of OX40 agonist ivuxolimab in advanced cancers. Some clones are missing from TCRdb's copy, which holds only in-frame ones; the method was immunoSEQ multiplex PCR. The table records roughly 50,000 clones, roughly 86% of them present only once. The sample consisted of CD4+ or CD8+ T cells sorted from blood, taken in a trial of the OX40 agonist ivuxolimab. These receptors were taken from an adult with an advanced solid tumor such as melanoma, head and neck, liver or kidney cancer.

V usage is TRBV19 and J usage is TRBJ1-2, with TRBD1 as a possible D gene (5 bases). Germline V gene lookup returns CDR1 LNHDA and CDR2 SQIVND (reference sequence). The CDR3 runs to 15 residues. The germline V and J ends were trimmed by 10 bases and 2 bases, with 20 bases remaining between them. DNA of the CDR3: TGTGCCACCCAGATACGGGCAGGGAGGAACTATGGCTACACCTTC. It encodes CATQIRAGRNYGYTF.

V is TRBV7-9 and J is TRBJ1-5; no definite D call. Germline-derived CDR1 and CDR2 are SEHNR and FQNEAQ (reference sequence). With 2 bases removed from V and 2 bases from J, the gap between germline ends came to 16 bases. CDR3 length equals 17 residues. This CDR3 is CASSLFTHGEGNQPQHF. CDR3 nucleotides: TGTGCCAGCAGCTTATTCACCCATGGTGAGGGCAATCAGCCCCAGCATTTT.

In nucleotides, the CDR3 is TGCGCCAGCAGCCGACAGGGGGCCGGTCGGCCCTACTATGGCTACACCTTC. It yields the protein CASSRQGAGRPYYGYTF. The rearrangement joins TRBV5-1 to TRBJ1-2; 10 nucleotides align to TRBD1. This CDR3 region has 17 residues. Germline V gene sequence: CDR1 SGHRS, CDR2 YFSETQ. The junction had 12 bases not matched to a gene; V was cut back by 4 bases and J by 3 bases.

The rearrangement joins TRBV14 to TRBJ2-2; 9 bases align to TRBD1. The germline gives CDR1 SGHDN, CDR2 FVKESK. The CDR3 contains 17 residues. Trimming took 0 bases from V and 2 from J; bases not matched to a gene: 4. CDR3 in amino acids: CASSQERDRDNTGELFF. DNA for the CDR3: TGTGCCAGCAGCCAAGAGAGGGACAGGGACAACACCGGGGAGCTGTTTTTT.

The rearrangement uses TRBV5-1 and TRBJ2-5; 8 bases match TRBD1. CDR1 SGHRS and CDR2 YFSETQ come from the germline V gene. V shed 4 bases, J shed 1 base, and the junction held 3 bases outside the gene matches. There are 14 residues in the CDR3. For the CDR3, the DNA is TGCGCCAGCAGCAGAACAGGGGGCCAAGAGACCCAGTACTTC. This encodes CASSRTGGQETQYF. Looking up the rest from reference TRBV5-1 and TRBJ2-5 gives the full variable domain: KAGVTQTPRYLIKTRGQQVTLSCSPISGHRSVSWYQQTPGQGLQFLFEYFSETQRNKGNFPGRFSGRQFSNSRSEMNVSTLELGDSALYLCASSRTGGQETQYFGPGTRLLVL.

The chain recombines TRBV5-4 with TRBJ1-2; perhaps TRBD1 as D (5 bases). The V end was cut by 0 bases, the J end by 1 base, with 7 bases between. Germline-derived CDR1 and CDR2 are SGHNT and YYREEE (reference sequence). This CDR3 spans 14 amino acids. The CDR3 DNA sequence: TGTGCCAGCAGCTTGGGCAGGGTTAACTATGGCTACACCTTC. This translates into CASSLGRVNYGYTF.

The CDR3 DNA is TGCGCCAGCAGCTTGGCGGGGGACATGCACGAGCAGTACTTC. This translates into CASSLAGDMHEQYF. The chain combines TRBV5-1 with TRBJ2-7; D might be TRBD1 or TRBD2, each matching 6 bases. The CDR3 covers 14 residues. Trimming shortened V by 0 bases and J by 5 bases, and 12 bases separated the two germline ends. CDR1 and CDR2 (germline): SGHRS, YFSETQ.

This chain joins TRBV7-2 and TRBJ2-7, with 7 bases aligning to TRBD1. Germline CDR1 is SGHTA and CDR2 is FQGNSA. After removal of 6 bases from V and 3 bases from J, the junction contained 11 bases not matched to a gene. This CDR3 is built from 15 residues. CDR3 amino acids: CASRYRTGGVYEQYF. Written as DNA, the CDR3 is TGTGCCAGCAGGTACAGGACAGGAGGCGTCTACGAGCAGTACTTC.

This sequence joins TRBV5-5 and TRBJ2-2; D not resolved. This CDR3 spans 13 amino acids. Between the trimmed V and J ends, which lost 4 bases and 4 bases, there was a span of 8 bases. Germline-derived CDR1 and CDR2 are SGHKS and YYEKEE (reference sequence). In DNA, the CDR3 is TGTGCCAGCAGCCGGTTGGGCACCGGGGAGCTGTTTTTT. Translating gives CASSRLGTGELFF.

This chain's CDR3 is CASSIVQRWGNQPQHF. The DNA of the CDR3 is TGTGCCAGTAGTATAGTTCAGCGGTGGGGCAATCAGCCCCAGCATTTT. V and J are TRBV19 and TRBJ1-5, with D uncertain. CDR3 length equals 16 residues. Germline values: CDR1 LNHDA, CDR2 SQIVND (reference sequence). Trimming pared 1 base from V and 2 bases from J, leaving 12 bases between.

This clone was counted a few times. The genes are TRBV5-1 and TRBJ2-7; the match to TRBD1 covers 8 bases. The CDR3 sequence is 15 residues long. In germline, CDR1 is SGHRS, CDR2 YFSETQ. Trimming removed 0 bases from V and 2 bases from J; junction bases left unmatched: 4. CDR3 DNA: TGCGCCAGCAGCTTGGAGACAGGGGACCCCTACGAGCAGTACTTC. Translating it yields CASSLETGDPYEQYF. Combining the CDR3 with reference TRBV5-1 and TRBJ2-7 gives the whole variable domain KAGVTQTPRYLIKTRGQQVTLSCSPISGHRSVSWYQQTPGQGLQFLFEYFSETQRNKGNFPGRFSGRQFSNSRSEMNVSTLELGDSALYLCASSLETGDPYEQYFGPGTRLTVT.

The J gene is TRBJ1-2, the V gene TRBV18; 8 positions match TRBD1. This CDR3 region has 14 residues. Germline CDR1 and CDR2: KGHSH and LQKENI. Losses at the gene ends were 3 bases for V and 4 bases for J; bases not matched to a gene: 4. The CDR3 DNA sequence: TGTGCCAGCTCACCGGACAGGGCTACCTATGGCTACACCTTC. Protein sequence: CASSPDRATYGYTF.

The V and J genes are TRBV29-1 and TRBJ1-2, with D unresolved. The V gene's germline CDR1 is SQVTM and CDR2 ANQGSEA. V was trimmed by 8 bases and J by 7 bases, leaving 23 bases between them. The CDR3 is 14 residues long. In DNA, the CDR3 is TGCAGCTCAGTCAAGGACGGAAGTCCGGGTGGCTACACCTTC. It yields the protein CSSVKDGSPGGYTF.

CDR3 bases: TGCGCCAGCAGCCAAGATTGGGGGAGCTCCTACAATGAGCAGTTCTTC. Translated, it gives CASSQDWGSSYNEQFF. This chain connects TRBV4-1 to TRBJ2-1; TRBD1 or TRBD2 may be the D gene (5 bases each). V lost 0 bases and J lost 0, with 9 bases in between. This CDR3 has 16 residues. Germline loops: CDR1 MGHRA, CDR2 YSYEKL.

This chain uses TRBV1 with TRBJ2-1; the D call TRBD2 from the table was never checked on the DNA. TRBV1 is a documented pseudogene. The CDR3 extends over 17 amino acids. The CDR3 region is CTSSQDPQLAEYNEQFF. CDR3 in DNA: TGCACCAGCAGCCAAGATCCGCAACTAGCGGAATACAATGAGCAGTTCTTC.

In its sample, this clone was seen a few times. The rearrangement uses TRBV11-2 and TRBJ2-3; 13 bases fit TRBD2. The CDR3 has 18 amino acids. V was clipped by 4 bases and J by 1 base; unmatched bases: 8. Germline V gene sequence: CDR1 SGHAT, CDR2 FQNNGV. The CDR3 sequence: CASSSGLAGASGTDTQYF. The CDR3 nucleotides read TGTGCCAGCAGCTCCGGACTAGCGGGGGCGTCGGGCACAGATACGCAGTATTTT.

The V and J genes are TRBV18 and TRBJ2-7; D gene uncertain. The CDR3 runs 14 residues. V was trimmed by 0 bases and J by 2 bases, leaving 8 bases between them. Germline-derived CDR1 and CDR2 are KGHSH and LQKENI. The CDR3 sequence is CASSPPGPTYEQYF. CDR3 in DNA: TGTGCCAGCTCACCACCGGGTCCTACCTACGAGCAGTACTTC.

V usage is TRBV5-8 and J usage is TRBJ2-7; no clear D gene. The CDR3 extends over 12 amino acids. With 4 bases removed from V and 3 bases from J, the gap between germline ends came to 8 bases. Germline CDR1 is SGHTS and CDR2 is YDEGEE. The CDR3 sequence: CASSPAFYEQYF. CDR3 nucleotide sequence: TGTGCCAGCAGCCCCGCCTTCTACGAGCAGTACTTC.